A selection of T cell receptor beta chains follows, all from one sample in a study of blood T cells in healthy people across ages. TCRdb used MiXCR to reprocess the 5' RACE reads, holding one entry per CDR3 protein. This table holds roughly 550,000 distinct CDR3 sequences, 24% found once. This sample was shared with a second study, whose subject was T cells of mothers and their children.

Sample: blood. Every receptor here comes from a boy younger than 18 in good health. Each CDR3 is given with its conserved first and last residue. The D gene is left open where the match is weak. Some rows have no size entry. The others give once, few or many, or a class for an expanded clone.

clone size	J gene	CDR3 length	D gene	V gene	CDR3 protein	CDR3 DNA
few	TRBJ2-5	13	NA	TRBV7-2	CASSLSLKETQYF	TGTGCCAGCAGCTTAAGTCTTAAAGAGACCCAGTACTTC
few	TRBJ1-2	14	NA	TRBV11-2	CASSLERTDYGYTF	TGTGCCAGCAGCTTAGAGAGGACGGACTATGGCTACACCTTC
NA	TRBJ1-1	15	NA	TRBV29-1	CSAPRGSSRAQEAFF	TGCAGCGCCCCAAGGGGATCCAGCCGTGCTCAAGAAGCTTTCTTT
NA	TRBJ2-1	13	NA	TRBV10-3	CAISVSPYNDQFF	TGTGCCATCTCTGTCAGCCCCTACAATGACCAGTTCTTC
NA	TRBJ1-2	16	TRBD1	TRBV5-1	CASSWGARQGSFGYTF	TGCGCCAGCAGCTGGGGGGCCCGACAGGGAAGCTTCGGCTACACCTTC
NA	TRBJ2-7	14	NA	TRBV3-1	CASSRKGPTYEQYF	TGTGCCAGCAGCCGTAAGGGGCCCACCTACGAGCAGTACTTC
NA	TRBJ2-1	17	NA	TRBV7-9	CASTSSLGRSSYNEQFF	TGTGCCAGCACCTCATCCTTAGGAAGAAGCTCCTACAATGAGCAGTTCTTC
NA	TRBJ2-3	13	NA	TRBV4-3	CASSQGERDTQYF	TGCGCCAGCAGCCAAGGAGAGCGAGATACGCAGTATTTT
once	TRBJ2-7	11	NA	TRBV12-5	CASGNRGLLYF	TGTGCTAGTGGGAACAGGGGACTATTGTACTTC
NA	TRBJ2-5	14	TRBD2	TRBV7-8	CASSSTSGQEAQYF	TGTGCCAGCAGCTCGACTAGCGGCCAAGAGGCCCAGTACTTC
NA	TRBJ2-3	16	TRBD2	TRBV5-1	CASSLELAGRTDTQYF	TGCGCCAGCAGCTTGGAACTAGCGGGGCGCACAGATACGCAGTATTTT
few	TRBJ1-6	15	TRBD1	TRBV9	CASSTRPGQGSPLHF	TGTGCCAGCAGCACTCGGCCGGGACAGGGCTCACCCCTCCACTTT
NA	TRBJ2-5	13	TRBD1	TRBV9	CASSIRTGETQYF	TGTGCCAGCAGCATCCGGACAGGGGAGACCCAGTACTTC
NA	TRBJ1-4	13	NA	TRBV20-1	CSAKGPPNEKLFF	TGCAGTGCAAAGGGACCGCCCAATGAAAAACTGTTTTTT